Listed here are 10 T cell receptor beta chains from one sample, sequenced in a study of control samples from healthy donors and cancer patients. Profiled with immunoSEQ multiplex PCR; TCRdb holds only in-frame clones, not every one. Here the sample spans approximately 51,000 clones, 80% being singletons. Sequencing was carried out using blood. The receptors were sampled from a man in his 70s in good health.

CDR3 region: CASDPGQGADTQYF. DNA for the CDR3: TGTGCCAGTGATCCGGGACAGGGGGCAGATACGCAGTATTTT. The chain uses TRBV2 and TRBJ2-3, with TRBD1 identical over 11 bases. Looked up from germline, CDR1 is SNHLY and CDR2 is FYNNEI. V lost 9 bases, J lost 4 bases, and 6 bases stayed unmatched. This CDR3 region has 14 residues.

The CDR3: CSASRPNEKLFF. CDR3 coding DNA: TGCAGTGCTAGTCGGCCCAATGAAAAACTGTTTTTT. The J gene is TRBJ1-4, the V gene TRBV20-1; D is undetermined. The CDR3 runs 12 residues. The V end lost 3 bases, the J end lost 5 bases, and 7 bases lay between the germline ends. In germline, CDR1 is DFQATT, CDR2 SNEGSKA (reference sequence).

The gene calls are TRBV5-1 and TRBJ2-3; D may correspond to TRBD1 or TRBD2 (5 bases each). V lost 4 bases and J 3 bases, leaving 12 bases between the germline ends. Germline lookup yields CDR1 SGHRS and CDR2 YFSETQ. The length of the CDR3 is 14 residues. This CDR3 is CASSLGTVTDTQYF. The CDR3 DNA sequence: TGCGCCAGCAGCCTAGGGACCGTGACAGATACGCAGTATTTT.

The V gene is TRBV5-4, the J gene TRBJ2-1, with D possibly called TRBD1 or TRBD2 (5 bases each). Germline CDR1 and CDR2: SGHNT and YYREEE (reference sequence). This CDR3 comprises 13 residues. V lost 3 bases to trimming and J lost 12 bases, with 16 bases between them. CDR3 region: CASSSATELVQFF. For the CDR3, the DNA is TGTGCCAGCAGCTCAGCGACAGAACTAGTGCAGTTCTTC.

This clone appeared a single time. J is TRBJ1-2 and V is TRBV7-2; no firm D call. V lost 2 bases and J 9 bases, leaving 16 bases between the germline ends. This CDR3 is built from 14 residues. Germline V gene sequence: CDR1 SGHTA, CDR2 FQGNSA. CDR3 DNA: TGTGCCAGCAGCTTATCGCGGGGAGGGATGAGCTACACCTTC. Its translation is CASSLSRGGMSYTF.

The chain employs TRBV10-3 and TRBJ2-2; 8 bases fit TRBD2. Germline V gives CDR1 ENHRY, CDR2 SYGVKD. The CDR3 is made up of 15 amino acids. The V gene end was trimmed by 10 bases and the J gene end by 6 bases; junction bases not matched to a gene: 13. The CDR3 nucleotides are TGTGCCACCAGATCCCCGGGAGGGAGTCCCGGGGAGCTGTTTTTT. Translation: CATRSPGGSPGELFF.

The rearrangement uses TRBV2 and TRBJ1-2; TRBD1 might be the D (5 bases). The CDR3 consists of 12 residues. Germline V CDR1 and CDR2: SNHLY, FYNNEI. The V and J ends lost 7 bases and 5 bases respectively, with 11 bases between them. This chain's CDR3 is CASKLTAYGYTF. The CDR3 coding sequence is TGTGCCAGCAAACTGACAGCTTATGGCTACACCTTC.

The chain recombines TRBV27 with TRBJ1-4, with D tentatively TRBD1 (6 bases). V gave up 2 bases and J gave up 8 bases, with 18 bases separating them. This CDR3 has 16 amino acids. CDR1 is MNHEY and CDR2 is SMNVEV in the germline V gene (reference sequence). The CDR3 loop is CASSLAGAGGQEKLFF. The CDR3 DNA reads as TGTGCCAGCAGTTTAGCGGGCGCCGGGGGGCAAGAAAAACTGTTTTTT. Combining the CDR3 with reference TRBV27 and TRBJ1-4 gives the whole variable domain EAQVTQNPRYLITVTGKKLTVTCSQNMNHEYMSWYRQDPGLGLRQIYYSMNVEVTDKGDVPEGYKVSRKEKRNFPLILESPSPNQTSLYFCASSLAGAGGQEKLFFGSGTQLSVL.

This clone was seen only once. CDR3 bases: TGTGCCAGCAGTGAAATTGGACATGCGAGTCCAGACTATGGCTACACCTTC. As protein: CASSEIGHASPDYGYTF. The rearrangement links TRBV6-1 to TRBJ1-2; perhaps TRBD1 as D (5 bases). The germline V gene has CDR1 MNHNS and CDR2 SASEGT. The CDR3 runs 17 residues. The germline V and J ends were trimmed by 2 bases and 3 bases, with 19 bases remaining between them.

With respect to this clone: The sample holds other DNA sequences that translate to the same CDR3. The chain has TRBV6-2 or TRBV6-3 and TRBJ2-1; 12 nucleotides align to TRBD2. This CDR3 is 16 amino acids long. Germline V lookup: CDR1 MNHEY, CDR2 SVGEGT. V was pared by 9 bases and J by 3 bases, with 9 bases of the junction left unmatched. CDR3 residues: CASSTQLAGGYNEQFF. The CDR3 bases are TGTGCCAGTAGTACGCAACTAGCGGGGGGCTACAATGAGCAGTTCTTC.